The 15 T cell receptor beta chains below come from one sample, sequenced in a study of metastatic and nonmetastatic thyroid tumors. Patients had received no treatment of any kind before thyroid surgery. TCRdb re-called the PCR reads via MiXCR. This table has some 23,000 clones, approximately 23% appearing once. Source material: tumor tissue. These receptors were collected from a female donor with papillary thyroid cancer or a benign thyroid nodule (not recorded which). Some clones in this sample may be carry-over from other donors' samples.

There are a few counts of this clone. The V and J genes are TRBV6-1 and TRBJ2-1; TRBD2 matches 9 bases. The CDR3 has 15 residues. Germline CDR1 MNHNS, CDR2 SASEGT. V was pared by 3 bases and J by 4 bases, with 4 bases of the junction left unmatched. Here the CDR3 reads CASSDRLAGYNEQFF. The CDR3 nucleotides read TGTGCCAGCAGTGACAGGCTAGCGGGGTACAATGAGCAGTTCTTC.

V is TRBV5-5 and J is TRBJ2-4, with 7 bases lining up with TRBD1. The germline V gene encodes CDR1 SGHKS and CDR2 YYEKEE (reference sequence). Trimming took 0 bases from V and 1 from J; bases not matched to a gene: 4. CDR3 length: 16 residues. Written as DNA, the CDR3 is TGTGCCAGCAGCTTGGTCGACAGGGAGGCCAAAAACATTCAGTACTTC. This encodes CASSLVDREAKNIQYF.

CDR3: CASSAPTSGPVDTQYF. In DNA, the CDR3 is TGTGCCAGCAGCGCCCCGACTAGCGGGCCCGTTGATACGCAGTATTTT. The genes are TRBV2 and TRBJ2-3; 10 bases map to TRBD2. V was clipped by 6 bases and J by 6 bases; unmatched bases: 12. Germline V CDR1 and CDR2: SNHLY, FYNNEI. The CDR3 loop spans 16 amino acids.

This clone showed up just a few times. The J gene is TRBJ1-2, the V gene TRBV28; D ambiguous. This CDR3 has 13 residues. In germline, CDR1 is MDHEN, CDR2 SYDVKM. The V end was cut by 6 bases, the J end by 1 base, with 9 bases between. DNA of the CDR3: TGTGCCAGCAGCTTCGACAATAACTATGGCTACACCTTC. Protein product: CASSFDNNYGYTF.

This clone was recorded a few times. This sequence joins TRBV10-3 and TRBJ2-7; D is possibly TRBD1 (6 bases). The CDR3 runs to 14 residues. Germline V gene lookup returns CDR1 ENHRY and CDR2 SYGVKD. V lost 4 bases and J 2 bases, leaving 12 bases between the germline ends. The CDR3 DNA is TGTGCCATCAGTGGAGGGGACACAGCCTACGAGCAGTACTTC. Its translation: CAISGGDTAYEQYF.

The chain uses TRBV7-2 and TRBJ2-7, with 8 bases identical to TRBD2. The germline gives CDR1 SGHTA, CDR2 FQGNSA. This CDR3 has 14 amino acids. Trimming cost V 5 bases and J 5 bases; bases outside gene matches: 8. The CDR3 sequence is CASSVIAGRNEQYF. The CDR3 nucleotides read TGTGCCAGCAGCGTCATAGCGGGACGGAACGAGCAGTACTTC.

This clone was seen a few times. The chain carries TRBV12-3 or TRBV12-4 and TRBJ1-2; 7 bases map to TRBD1. There are 16 residues in the CDR3. Trimming cost V 3 bases and J 4 bases; bases outside gene matches: 11. In nucleotides, the CDR3 is TGTGCCAGCAGTTTGGGGGGACAGCTTGATCCCTATGGCTACACCTTC. Translation: CASSLGGQLDPYGYTF.

In its sample, this clone was seen a few times. Mismatch with germline at one junction end may stem from a read error. This chain joins TRBV27 and TRBJ2-7; D perhaps matches TRBD2 (5 bases). Germline values: CDR1 MNHEY, CDR2 SMNVEV (reference sequence). The CDR3 has 15 residues. CDR3 in amino acids: CAGSLTGLASYEQYF. The CDR3 DNA sequence: TGCGCCGGCAGTTTAACTGGACTGGCCTCCTACGAGCAGTACTTC.

This clone was detected many times. V and J are TRBV7-2 and TRBJ1-4; D gene unclear. The germline CDR1 and CDR2 sequences are SGHTA and FQGNSA. The CDR3 length is 15 residues. V gave up 3 bases and J gave up 5 bases, with 13 bases separating them. CDR3 sequence reads: CASSLGLAGNEKLFF. The CDR3 DNA is TGTGCCAGCAGCTTGGGCCTAGCGGGGAATGAAAAACTGTTTTTT.

There are a few counts of this clone. The V call is TRBV6-1, the J call TRBJ2-2; D perhaps matches TRBD2 (5 bases). CDR1 MNHNS and CDR2 SASEGT come from the germline V gene. Deletions cut 6 bases from V and 7 bases from J, with 18 bases between. The CDR3 has 15 residues. Written as DNA, the CDR3 is TGTGCCAGCAGACTCACACTAGGCACGGGCGGGGAGCTGTTTTTT. This codes for CASRLTLGTGGELFF.

By sample share, this clone is medium-sized. The chain carries TRBV10-2 and TRBJ2-1; TRBD2 agrees at 8 bases. Losses at the gene ends were 8 bases for V and 0 bases for J; bases not matched to a gene: 9. Germline V CDR1 and CDR2: WSHSY, SAAADI. This CDR3 comprises 16 residues. For the CDR3, the DNA is TGCGCCAGCGCGTATAGCGGGGTGAGCTCCTACAATGAGCAGTTCTTC. Protein sequence: CASAYSGVSSYNEQFF.

At least ten counts were recorded for this clone. This chain links TRBV20-1 with TRBJ1-2, with 8 nucleotides matching TRBD1. The CDR3 is made up of 14 amino acids. CDR1 and CDR2 (germline): DFQATT, SNEGSKA (reference sequence). After removal of 3 bases from V and 4 bases from J, the junction contained 7 bases not matched to a gene. DNA for the CDR3: TGCAGTGCTAGCATGGACGGGACAGGCTATGGCTACACCTTC. Encoded protein: CSASMDGTGYGYTF.

This sequence joins TRBV13 and TRBJ2-1; no firm D call. V was cut by 5 bases and J by 5 bases, with 19 bases left in between. The germline V gene encodes CDR1 PRHDT and CDR2 FYEKMQ (reference sequence). CDR3 length equals 16 residues. CDR3 DNA: TGTGCCAGCAGCCCGCTTTTAGGGTCCCGTGACAATGAGCAGTTCTTC. It yields the protein CASSPLLGSRDNEQFF.

In this sample, this clone turned up a few times. The chain has TRBV6-8 and TRBJ2-7, with D perhaps assigned TRBD1 or TRBD2 (5 bases each). The CDR3 totals 17 residues. Germline loops: CDR1 MNHGY, CDR2 SAAAGT. Deletions cut 1 base from V and 3 bases from J, with 19 bases between. The CDR3 reads CASSYLTDMGTFYEQYF. CDR3 nucleotides: TGTGCCAGCAGTTACTTAACGGACATGGGGACCTTCTACGAGCAGTACTTC.

By frequency in the sample, this clone is medium-sized. The chain couples TRBV4-2 to TRBJ1-6; 10 nucleotides match TRBD1. The CDR3 is made up of 15 amino acids. Per the germline V gene, CDR1 is LGHNA and CDR2 is YNFKEQ. V shed 4 bases, J shed 5 bases, and the junction held 2 bases outside the gene matches. The CDR3 region is CASSRGQGDNSPLHF. DNA for the CDR3: TGTGCCAGCAGCCGTGGACAGGGGGATAATTCACCCCTCCACTTT.